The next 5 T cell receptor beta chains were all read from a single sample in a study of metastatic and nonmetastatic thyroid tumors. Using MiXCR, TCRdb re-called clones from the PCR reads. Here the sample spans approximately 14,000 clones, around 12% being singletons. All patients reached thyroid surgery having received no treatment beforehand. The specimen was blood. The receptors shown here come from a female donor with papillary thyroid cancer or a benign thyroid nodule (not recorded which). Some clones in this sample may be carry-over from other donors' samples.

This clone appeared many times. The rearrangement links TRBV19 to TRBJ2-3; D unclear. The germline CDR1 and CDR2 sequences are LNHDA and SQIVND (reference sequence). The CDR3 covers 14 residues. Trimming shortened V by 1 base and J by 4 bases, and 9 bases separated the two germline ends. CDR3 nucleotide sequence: TGTGCCAGTAGTATAGGTTCCGGGCCAGATACGCAGTATTTT. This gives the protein CASSIGSGPDTQYF.

The DNA for the CDR3 is TGTGCCAGCAGCCCCCGGTCGGGACAGGGGAATTCACCCCTCCACTTT. This gives the protein CASSPRSGQGNSPLHF. This rearrangement joins TRBV7-3 to TRBJ1-6; TRBD1 matches at 10 bases. Germline CDR1 and CDR2: SGHTA and FQGTGA. The CDR3 is 16 amino acids. V lost 5 bases and J lost 7; bases outside the gene matches: 8.

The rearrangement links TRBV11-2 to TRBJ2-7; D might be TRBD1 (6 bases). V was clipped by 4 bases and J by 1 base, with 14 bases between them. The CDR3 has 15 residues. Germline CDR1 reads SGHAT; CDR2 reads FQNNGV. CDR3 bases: TGTGCCAGCAGCTCGCGACCACAGGGATCCTACGAGCAGTACTTC. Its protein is CASSSRPQGSYEQYF. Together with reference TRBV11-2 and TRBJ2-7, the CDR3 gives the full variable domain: EAGVAQSPRYKIIEKRQSVAFWCNPISGHATLYWYQQILGQGPKLLIQFQNNGVVDDSQLPKDRFSAERLKGVDSTLKIQPAKLEDSAVYLCASSSRPQGSYEQYFGPGTRLTVT.

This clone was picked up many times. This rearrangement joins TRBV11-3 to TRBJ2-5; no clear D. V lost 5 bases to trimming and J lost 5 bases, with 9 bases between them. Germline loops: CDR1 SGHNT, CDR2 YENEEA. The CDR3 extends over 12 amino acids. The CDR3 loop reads CASSPLGETQYF. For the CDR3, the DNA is TGTGCCAGCAGCCCGCTAGGGGAGACCCAGTACTTC.

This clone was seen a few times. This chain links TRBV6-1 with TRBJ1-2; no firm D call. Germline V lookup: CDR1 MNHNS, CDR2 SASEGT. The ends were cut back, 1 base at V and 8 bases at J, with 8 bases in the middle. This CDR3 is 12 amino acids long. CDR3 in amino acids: CASSEVAGGYTF. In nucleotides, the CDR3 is TGTGCCAGCAGTGAAGTAGCGGGGGGCTACACCTTC.